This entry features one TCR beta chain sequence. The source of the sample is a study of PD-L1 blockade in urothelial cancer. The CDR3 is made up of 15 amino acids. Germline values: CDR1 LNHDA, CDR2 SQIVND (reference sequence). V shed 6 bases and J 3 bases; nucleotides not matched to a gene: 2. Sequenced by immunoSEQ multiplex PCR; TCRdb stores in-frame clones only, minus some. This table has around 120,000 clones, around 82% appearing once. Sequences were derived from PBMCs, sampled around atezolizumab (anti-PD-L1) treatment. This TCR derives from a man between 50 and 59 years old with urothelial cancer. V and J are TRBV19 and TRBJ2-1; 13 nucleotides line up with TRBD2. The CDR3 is CASSRTSGSYNEQFF. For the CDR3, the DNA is TGTGCCAGTAGCCGGACTAGCGGGAGCTACAATGAGCAGTTCTTC.